These T cell receptor beta chains were read from a single sample in a study of T cells in Graves' hyperthyroidism and ophthalmopathy. TCRdb ran MiXCR on the multiplex PCR reads and lists one entry per CDR3 protein. The profile shows around 600,000 distinct CDR3 sequences, roughly 15% of them singletons. Sample: blood. These receptors were obtained from a woman between 50 and 59 years old with Graves' ophthalmopathy. Each CDR3 is given with its conserved first and last residue. The order of the fields is V gene, clone size, D gene, J gene, CDR3 length, CDR3 DNA, CDR3 protein. A D gene is named only where the DNA matches it firmly. For some rows the clone size is stated as once, few or many, or as a class when expanded; others skip it.

v_gene: TRBV5-1; abundance: many; d_gene: -; j_gene: TRBJ1-1; len: 15; CDR3nt: TGCGCCAGCAGCTGGAGCAGGGGCGGGAACACTGAAGCTTTCTTT; CDR3aa: CASSWSRGGNTEAFF
v_gene: TRBV27; abundance: many; d_gene: -; j_gene: TRBJ1-5; len: 13; CDR3nt: TGTGCCAGCAGCCCCAGGGTCAATCAGCCCCAGCATTTT; CDR3aa: CASSPRVNQPQHF
v_gene: TRBV19; abundance: -; d_gene: -; j_gene: TRBJ1-1; len: 13; CDR3nt: TGTGCCAGTAGTATCGCGGGCCTGACTGAAGCTTTCTTT; CDR3aa: CASSIAGLTEAFF
v_gene: TRBV28; abundance: many; d_gene: -; j_gene: TRBJ2-2; len: 14; CDR3nt: TGTGCCGCCTCCGGACAGCCGAACACCGGGGAGCTGTTTTTT; CDR3aa: CAASGQPNTGELFF
v_gene: TRBV3-1; abundance: many; d_gene: TRBD1; j_gene: TRBJ1-2; len: 13; CDR3nt: TGTGCCAGCAGCGGCACAGGGGCCAGTTTCTACACCTTC; CDR3aa: CASSGTGASFYTF
v_gene: TRBV4-1; abundance: few; d_gene: -; j_gene: TRBJ2-1; len: 16; CDR3nt: TGCGCCAGCAGCCAAGACCGAGCTTTCTCCTACAATGAGCAGTTCTTC; CDR3aa: CASSQDRAFSYNEQFF
v_gene: TRBV19; abundance: -; d_gene: -; j_gene: TRBJ1-3; len: 17; CDR3nt: TGTGCCAGTAGTATCCCAACTGGACGGCACTCTGGAAACACCATATATTTT; CDR3aa: CASSIPTGRHSGNTIYF
v_gene: TRBV11-2; abundance: many; d_gene: -; j_gene: TRBJ2-2; len: 16; CDR3nt: TGTGCCAGCAGCTTTTGGGGAATGGACAACACCGGGGAGCTGTTTTTT; CDR3aa: CASSFWGMDNTGELFF
v_gene: TRBV20-1; abundance: many; d_gene: -; j_gene: TRBJ2-1; len: 14; CDR3nt: TGCAGTGCTAGTAACGGACACTCCTACAATGAGCAGTTCTTC; CDR3aa: CSASNGHSYNEQFF
v_gene: TRBV2; abundance: many; d_gene: -; j_gene: TRBJ2-3; len: 15; CDR3nt: TGTGCCAGCAGTGCCGACAGGACTTACACAGATACGCAGTATTTT; CDR3aa: CASSADRTYTDTQYF
v_gene: TRBV29-1; abundance: many; d_gene: TRBD2; j_gene: TRBJ2-1; len: 16; CDR3nt: TGCAGCGTTGAGGGGACTAGCGGGAGTTCCTACAATGAGCAGTTCTTC; CDR3aa: CSVEGTSGSSYNEQFF
v_gene: TRBV30; abundance: many; d_gene: TRBD1; j_gene: TRBJ1-5; len: 13; CDR3nt: TGTGCCTGGAGTGCAGGGGGAGATCAGCCCCAGCATTTT; CDR3aa: CAWSAGGDQPQHF
v_gene: TRBV6-1; abundance: -; d_gene: TRBD1; j_gene: TRBJ2-1; len: 16; CDR3nt: TGTGCCAGCAGTATACAATCGGGACAGGGCTACAATGAGCAGTTCTTC; CDR3aa: CASSIQSGQGYNEQFF
v_gene: TRBV20-1; abundance: many; d_gene: -; j_gene: TRBJ2-1; len: 13; CDR3nt: TGCAGTGCTCAACGGGAGATCTTCAATGAGCAGTTCTTC; CDR3aa: CSAQREIFNEQFF
v_gene: TRBV19; abundance: -; d_gene: -; j_gene: TRBJ1-5; len: 15; CDR3nt: TGTGCCAGTAGTATAGCCGACAGCAACAATCAGCCCCAGCATTTT; CDR3aa: CASSIADSNNQPQHF
v_gene: TRBV20-1; abundance: few; d_gene: TRBD2; j_gene: TRBJ2-1; len: 13; CDR3nt: TGCAGTGCTAGGGTCGGACTAGGCAATGAGCAGTTCTTC; CDR3aa: CSARVGLGNEQFF
v_gene: TRBV18; abundance: many; d_gene: TRBD2; j_gene: TRBJ2-1; len: 14; CDR3nt: TGTGCCAGCTCACCGCTGGGGACTAGTAATGAGCAGTTCTTC; CDR3aa: CASSPLGTSNEQFF
v_gene: TRBV11-1; abundance: many; d_gene: TRBD2; j_gene: TRBJ2-7; len: 16; CDR3nt: TGTGCCAGCAGCTTAGCTAGCGGGAGGACAAACTACGAGCAGTACTTC; CDR3aa: CASSLASGRTNYEQYF
v_gene: TRBV7-2; abundance: many; d_gene: -; j_gene: TRBJ1-1; len: 12; CDR3nt: TGTGCCAGCAGCATAGACAGGCGTGAAGCTTTCTTT; CDR3aa: CASSIDRREAFF
v_gene: TRBV20-1; abundance: many; d_gene: TRBD2; j_gene: TRBJ2-7; len: 14; CDR3nt: TGCAGTGCTAGTAGGCTAGCGGAAATTTACGAGCAGTACTTC; CDR3aa: CSASRLAEIYEQYF
v_gene: TRBV6-1; abundance: many; d_gene: -; j_gene: TRBJ1-2; len: 15; CDR3nt: TGTGCCAGCACCGGAAACAGGGAGTTCCTAGGGGGCTACACCTTC; CDR3aa: CASTGNREFLGGYTF
v_gene: TRBV6-5; abundance: -; d_gene: TRBD2; j_gene: TRBJ2-3; len: 15; CDR3nt: TGTGCCAGCAGTTACGGCGGGAGTGCCCCAGATACGCAGTATTTT; CDR3aa: CASSYGGSAPDTQYF
v_gene: TRBV12-3/TRBV12-4; abundance: -; d_gene: TRBD1; j_gene: TRBJ1-4; len: 13; CDR3nt: TGTGCCAGCAGCCGGGGACAGGTTGAAAAACTGTTTTTT; CDR3aa: CASSRGQVEKLFF
v_gene: TRBV6-2/TRBV6-3; abundance: -; d_gene: TRBD2; j_gene: TRBJ2-3; len: 15; CDR3nt: TGTGCCAGCATACAAGGACTAGCGGCCAGAGATACGCAGTATTTT; CDR3aa: CASIQGLAARDTQYF
v_gene: TRBV4-2; abundance: -; d_gene: -; j_gene: TRBJ2-1; len: 15; CDR3nt: TGTGCCAGCAGCCAAGCGGGTATCTCCTACAATGAGCAGTTCTTC; CDR3aa: CASSQAGISYNEQFF
v_gene: TRBV7-2; abundance: -; d_gene: -; j_gene: TRBJ1-1; len: 13; CDR3nt: TGTGCCAGCAGTACAGGGTCGGAGACTGAAGCTTTCTTT; CDR3aa: CASSTGSETEAFF
v_gene: TRBV20-1; abundance: many; d_gene: -; j_gene: TRBJ1-1; len: 13; CDR3nt: TGCAGTGCTAGAGATGAGGGGGACACTGAAGCTTTCTTT; CDR3aa: CSARDEGDTEAFF
v_gene: TRBV18; abundance: once; d_gene: TRBD2; j_gene: TRBJ2-3; len: 15; CDR3nt: TGTGCCAGCTCAACGACTAGCGGGAGCCGAGATACGCAGTATTTT; CDR3aa: CASSTTSGSRDTQYF
v_gene: TRBV29-1; abundance: -; d_gene: -; j_gene: TRBJ2-1; len: 14; CDR3nt: TGCAGCGTTGAAAATTGGAGGTTCTACAATGAGCAGTTCTTC; CDR3aa: CSVENWRFYNEQFF
v_gene: TRBV28; abundance: -; d_gene: TRBD2; j_gene: TRBJ2-5; len: 16; CDR3nt: TGTGCCACCAGTTTCGCTAGCGGGAGGGCCAGAGAGACCCAGTACTTC; CDR3aa: CATSFASGRARETQYF
v_gene: TRBV5-1; abundance: few; d_gene: TRBD2; j_gene: TRBJ2-3; len: 20; CDR3nt: TGCGCCAGCAGCTTGGCGCTAGCGGGAGGCCTCCGAGCGAGGCCAGATACGCAGTATTTT; CDR3aa: CASSLALAGGLRARPDTQYF
v_gene: TRBV20-1; abundance: many; d_gene: -; j_gene: TRBJ2-4; len: 14; CDR3nt: TGCAGTGCTTGCGACCGAGTAGCCAAAAACATTCAGTACTTC; CDR3aa: CSACDRVAKNIQYF
v_gene: TRBV19; abundance: -; d_gene: -; j_gene: TRBJ1-1; len: 13; CDR3nt: TGTGCCAGTAGTACGCGGGGGCGAGATGAAGCTTTCTTT; CDR3aa: CASSTRGRDEAFF
v_gene: TRBV20-1; abundance: many; d_gene: TRBD1; j_gene: TRBJ1-4; len: 14; CDR3nt: TGCAGTGCAGCAAACAGGGGGGATAATGAAAAACTGTTTTTT; CDR3aa: CSAANRGDNEKLFF
v_gene: TRBV7-2; abundance: -; d_gene: -; j_gene: TRBJ1-1; len: 15; CDR3nt: TGTGCCAGCAGCTCCCGAGAGACCGGGAACATTGAAGCTTTCTTT; CDR3aa: CASSSRETGNIEAFF
v_gene: TRBV6-2/TRBV6-3; abundance: few; d_gene: -; j_gene: TRBJ2-7; len: 12; CDR3nt: TGTGCCAGCAGTACGGATTGGTCCGAGCAGTACTTC; CDR3aa: CASSTDWSEQYF
v_gene: TRBV27; abundance: many; d_gene: -; j_gene: TRBJ1-4; len: 14; CDR3nt: TGTGCCAGCAGTTTGTTCCGAACTAATGAAAAACTGTTTTTT; CDR3aa: CASSLFRTNEKLFF
v_gene: TRBV29-1; abundance: many; d_gene: TRBD2; j_gene: TRBJ2-1; len: 16; CDR3nt: TGCAGCGTTCCTCCGGGGAGGGATGGTAACGGGGATGAGCAGTTCTTC; CDR3aa: CSVPPGRDGNGDEQFF
v_gene: TRBV28; abundance: -; d_gene: -; j_gene: TRBJ1-6; len: 12; CDR3nt: TGTGCCAGCAGTTTGAACCATTCACCCCTCCACTTT; CDR3aa: CASSLNHSPLHF
v_gene: TRBV11-2; abundance: many; d_gene: -; j_gene: TRBJ2-7; len: 14; CDR3nt: TGTGCCAGCAGCTTGATGAGACTTTCCTACGAGCAGTACTTC; CDR3aa: CASSLMRLSYEQYF
v_gene: TRBV10-3; abundance: few; d_gene: TRBD1; j_gene: TRBJ2-1; len: 14; CDR3nt: TGTGCCATCAGGGGACAGGGGGCGGTTAATGAGCAGTTCTTC; CDR3aa: CAIRGQGAVNEQFF
v_gene: TRBV7-2; abundance: many; d_gene: -; j_gene: TRBJ2-5; len: 14; CDR3nt: TGTGCCAGCAGCTTAGGTCGGGCGTGGGAGACCCAGTACTTC; CDR3aa: CASSLGRAWETQYF
v_gene: TRBV28; abundance: many; d_gene: TRBD1; j_gene: TRBJ2-6; len: 18; CDR3nt: TGTGCCAGCAGTTGGCCCGGGACAGGGCCCTCTGGGGCCAACGTCCTGACTTTC; CDR3aa: CASSWPGTGPSGANVLTF
v_gene: TRBV28; abundance: many; d_gene: -; j_gene: TRBJ2-4; len: 13; CDR3nt: TGTGCCAGCAGTGCCGGACACCAAAACATTCAGTACTTC; CDR3aa: CASSAGHQNIQYF
v_gene: TRBV7-3; abundance: few; d_gene: TRBD2; j_gene: TRBJ2-7; len: 12; CDR3nt: TGTGCCAGCAGTGGACTAGCGAGAGAGCAGTACTTC; CDR3aa: CASSGLAREQYF
v_gene: TRBV28; abundance: many; d_gene: -; j_gene: TRBJ1-1; len: 12; CDR3nt: TGTGCCAGCAGTAGAGGGATCACTGAAGCTTTCTTT; CDR3aa: CASSRGITEAFF
v_gene: TRBV20-1; abundance: many; d_gene: -; j_gene: TRBJ2-1; len: 13; CDR3nt: TGCAGTGCTAGAGATAGTCGGCCCAATGAGCAGTTCTTC; CDR3aa: CSARDSRPNEQFF
v_gene: TRBV28; abundance: many; d_gene: -; j_gene: TRBJ2-7; len: 13; CDR3nt: TGTGCCAGCAGCAGGGGTGGTGCCTACGAGCAGTACTTC; CDR3aa: CASSRGGAYEQYF
v_gene: TRBV27; abundance: many; d_gene: -; j_gene: TRBJ2-7; len: 13; CDR3nt: TGTGCCAGCAGTGGGGTAGAGGACTACGAGCAGTACTTC; CDR3aa: CASSGVEDYEQYF
v_gene: TRBV6-1; abundance: many; d_gene: -; j_gene: TRBJ1-1; len: 12; CDR3nt: TGTGCCAGCGGCAAGTTGAACACTGAAGCTTTCTTT; CDR3aa: CASGKLNTEAFF
v_gene: TRBV4-1; abundance: -; d_gene: -; j_gene: TRBJ2-1; len: 15; CDR3nt: TGCGCCAGCAGCCAAATCGGTGCGGGTTACAATGAGCAGTTCTTC; CDR3aa: CASSQIGAGYNEQFF
v_gene: TRBV11-2; abundance: -; d_gene: -; j_gene: TRBJ2-7; len: 14; CDR3nt: TGTGGCAGCAGCTTCTACAGATATCCCTACGAGCAGTACTTC; CDR3aa: CGSSFYRYPYEQYF
v_gene: TRBV6-5; abundance: -; d_gene: TRBD2; j_gene: TRBJ2-5; len: 18; CDR3nt: TGTGCCAGCAGTTACGGGGGAAGGACTAGCGGGAGTGTTGAGACCCAGTACTTC; CDR3aa: CASSYGGRTSGSVETQYF
v_gene: TRBV6-1; abundance: many; d_gene: -; j_gene: TRBJ2-7; len: 18; CDR3nt: TGTGCCAGCAGCGAACAGGGGACTACGAGCGGGGGAGGCTACGAGCAGTACTTC; CDR3aa: CASSEQGTTSGGGYEQYF